One and the same sample provided the 13 T cell receptor beta chains below, sequenced in a study of vaccination effects on CD4 cells after COVID-19 (dated by TCRdb to between 2020 and 2023). The ViraFEST assay stimulated PBMC with viral peptide pools and then used TCR sequencing to identify antigen-specific CD4+ T cell clonotypes by expansion. After 10 to 11 days of culture, CD4+ T cells were isolated with the EasySep CD4+ T cell isolation kit. PCR-confirmed SARS-CoV-2 infection had occurred in convalescent patients between March and December 2020, before the Alpha, Beta and Delta variants emerged in the United States. For these TCRs, the target antigens are not known. The library was generated by the immunoSEQ multiplex PCR assay. The immuneACCESS repertoire file appears here via TCRdb, limited to in-frame rearrangements. These files lack a portion of the clones; in checked studies, under half of the deficit traces to unresolved V genes, and the cause of the others is not known. For this sample the table gives 35,000 to 55,000 clones, of which approximately 81% were detected only once. In total, the top ten clones hold under 30% of the sample.

The sequenced sample was CD4+ T cells from PBMCs cultured with a peptide pool, obtained before COVID-19 vaccination. The receptors come from a human donor who had a prior SARS-CoV-2 infection.

V and J are TRBV2 and TRBJ2-2, with TRBD1 as a possible D gene (5 bases). Trimming took 8 bases from V and 4 from J, leaving 5 bases between them. The germline CDR1 and CDR2 sequences are SNHLY and FYNNEI. This CDR3 comprises 11 residues. This chain's CDR3 is CASQGTGELFF. The CDR3 DNA reads TGTGCCAGCCAGGGCACCGGGGAGCTGTTTTTT.

This chain connects TRBV5-6 to TRBJ2-7; weak D call: TRBD1 (6 bases). Germline V lookup: CDR1 SGHDT, CDR2 YYEEEE. The CDR3 has 13 amino acids. Trimming took 0 bases from V and 8 from J, leaving 12 bases between them. The CDR3 coding sequence is TGTGCCAGCAGCTTGGACAGGGCCCCGAAGCAGTACTTC. It translates to CASSLDRAPKQYF.

The gene calls are TRBV27 and TRBJ1-6, with D unresolved. Germline V CDR1 and CDR2: MNHEY, SMNVEV (reference sequence). Trimming left V 1 base short and J 0 bases short, with 13 bases between. CDR3 length: 18 amino acids. This CDR3 is CASSLFSQTASYNSPLHF. In nucleotides, the CDR3 is TGTGCCAGCAGTTTATTTTCTCAGACGGCCTCCTATAATTCACCCCTCCACTTT.

The rearrangement links TRBV9 to TRBJ1-1; the D gene is possibly TRBD1 (5 bases). This CDR3 is 17 amino acids long. Germline-derived CDR1 and CDR2 are SGDLS and YYNGEE. Trimming removed 4 bases from V and 0 bases from J, with 19 bases in between. This CDR3 reads CASSPRDGKTLNTEAFF. Here the CDR3 DNA reads TGTGCCAGCAGCCCCCGGGACGGCAAAACCTTGAACACTGAAGCTTTCTTT.

V usage is TRBV5-6 and J usage is TRBJ2-7; 8 positions agree with TRBD1. The CDR3 runs 13 residues. Germline lookup yields CDR1 SGHDT and CDR2 YYEEEE. With 5 bases clipped from V and 9 bases from J, the junction kept 10 bases outside the gene matches. The CDR3: CASSYGQGGSQYF. DNA for the CDR3: TGTGCCAGCAGTTATGGACAGGGTGGCTCGCAGTACTTC. Complete variable domain (other parts from reference TRBV5-6 and TRBJ2-7): DAGVTQSPTHLIKTRGQQVTLRCSPKSGHDTVSWYQQALGQGPQFIFQYYEEEERQRGNFPDRFSGHQFPNYSSELNVNALLLGDSALYLCASSYGQGGSQYFGPGTRLTVT.

The chain uses TRBV21-1 and TRBJ2-7; the D call TRBD2 from the table was never checked on the DNA. TRBV21-1 is annotated as a pseudogene. The CDR3 has 18 residues. CDR3 bases: TGTGCCAGCAGCAAATGTGATCTTATGTGGCTAGCTTTCTACGAGCAGTACTTC. Its protein is CASSKCDLMWLAFYEQYF.

This sequence joins TRBV29-1 and TRBJ1-1; weak D call: TRBD1 (5 bases). The V gene lost 4 bases and the J gene lost 0 bases, with 9 bases spanning the gap. This CDR3 contains 13 residues. Germline CDR1 SQVTM, CDR2 ANQGSEA. The CDR3 DNA sequence: TGCAGCGTTGCGAGGGGCATGAACACTGAAGCTTTCTTT. It is translated as CSVARGMNTEAFF.

This sequence joins TRBV5-4 and TRBJ1-1; weak D call: TRBD1 (6 bases). Trimming cost V 0 bases and J 4 bases, with 7 bases left between them. Looked up from germline, CDR1 is SGHNT and CDR2 is YYREEE (reference sequence). This CDR3 is built from 13 residues. The CDR3 nucleotides read TGTGCCAGCAGCTTGGGAGGGGGCACTGAAGCTTTCTTT. It codes for CASSLGGGTEAFF.

The chain joins TRBV19 to TRBJ2-7; 9 nucleotides agree with TRBD1. CDR1 and CDR2 from the germline V gene are LNHDA and SQIVND (reference sequence). The CDR3 contains 16 residues. The V segment lost 5 bases and the J segment 6 bases; nucleotides outside the gene matches: 14. The CDR3 sequence: CASSPHQRTGGGEQYF. The DNA of the CDR3 is TGTGCCAGTAGTCCACACCAACGAACAGGGGGCGGCGAGCAGTACTTC.

This clone was observed a few times. V is TRBV7-3 and J is TRBJ2-2; D call uncertain. Germline V gives CDR1 SGHTA, CDR2 FQGTGA. The ends were cut back, 1 base at V and 5 bases at J, with 14 bases in the middle. The CDR3 runs 16 residues. The CDR3 coding sequence is TGTGCCAGCAGCTTAAGTGGTGGCTATTCTACCGGGGAGCTGTTTTTT. This codes for CASSLSGGYSTGELFF.

This clone was seen only a few times. V usage is TRBV4-1 and J usage is TRBJ2-7, with 12 bases lining up with TRBD2. CDR1 MGHRA and CDR2 YSYEKL come from the germline V gene. J lost 4 bases, V lost 0 bases, and 1 base had no gene match. This CDR3 is built from 15 residues. Here the CDR3 reads CASSQELAGGYEQYF. The CDR3 DNA follows: TGCGCCAGCAGCCAAGAACTAGCGGGAGGATACGAGCAGTACTTC.

CDR3 amino acids: CASSLLSGEVTDTQYF. CDR3 DNA sequence: TGTGCCAGCAGCTTACTGTCGGGAGAGGTGACAGATACGCAGTATTTT. V is TRBV7-3 and J is TRBJ2-3; maybe TRBD2 (6 bases). V was cut by 2 bases and J by 3 bases, with 15 bases left in between. Germline assignment: CDR1 SGHTA and CDR2 FQGTGA. The CDR3 is 16 amino acids.

The rearrangement joins TRBV9 to TRBJ2-2; TRBD2 is a possible D gene (5 bases). This CDR3 spans 15 amino acids. The ends were cut back, 3 bases at V and 3 bases at J, with 12 bases in the middle. The V gene's germline CDR1 is SGDLS and CDR2 YYNGEE. The CDR3 region has the DNA TGTGCCAGCAGCGAGGCGGACTCCCACACCGGGGAGCTGTTTTTT. Its protein product is CASSEADSHTGELFF.